This T cell receptor beta chain stems from a study of shared clonotypes between healthy human individuals. TCRdb keeps only in-frame clones here, not all; method: immunoSEQ multiplex PCR. Here the sample spans about 1.5 million clones, roughly 96% being singletons. CDR3 length: 13 amino acids. Per germline, CDR1 MNHEY and CDR2 SVGAGI. V dropped 0 bases and J dropped 4 bases, with 6 bases sitting between them. Donors were Caucasian adults residing in Nashville, Tennessee, USA. Sequences were obtained from naive CD4+ T cells sorted from blood. Subset noted: CD45RA+ positively selected. This chain uses TRBV6-5 with TRBJ2-5; D is uncertain. This clonotype was obtained from a man aged 25-45 years in good health. The CDR3 protein is CASSYSPSETQYF. The CDR3 DNA reads as TGTGCCAGCAGTTACTCCCCCTCAGAGACCCAGTACTTC.